This T cell receptor (beta chain) was identified during a study of regulatory T cells in long-lasting Graves disease. Study outcomes and limitations: Persistent Graves' patients showed less TCR diversity than newly diagnosed ones. Accuracy was possibly reduced by small sample size. Favored usage of TRBV28, TRBJ1-2 and TRBJ2-5 was recorded in persistent disease. Study was limited to peripheral blood, excluding thyroid tissue.

Germline V CDR1 and CDR2: SGHTA, FQGTGA. The CDR3 has 16 amino acids. This clonotype was counted ten times or more. Its antigen remains unidentified. One end of the junction varies from germline; a read error may be responsible. For TCR beta, libraries came from iRepertoire HTBI primers and Arm-PCR of CDR3 regions. MiXCR, run by TCRdb on the multiplex PCR reads, gives a single entry per CDR3 protein. The sample includes more than 400,000 distinct CDR3 sequences, around 15% of them seen just once. Time point specified: newly diagnosed GD, antithyroid drugs for less than 3 months. Scientists built the TCR library using RNA that was extracted from PBMCs. Another study also made use of these data, one on T cells in Graves' hyperthyroidism and ophthalmopathy.

The sequence was obtained from a man in his forties or fifties with Graves disease. The gene calls are TRBV7-3 and TRBJ2-1, with D perhaps matching TRBD2 (5 bases). This specimen was peripheral blood mononuclear cells (PBMCs), taken at new diagnosis, from a patient treated with antithyroid drugs. CDR3 amino acids: CASSLSGSGTYNEQFF. CDR3 nucleotides: TGTGCTAGCAGCTTAAGTGGGTCGGGAACCTACAATGAGCAGTTCTTC.